This TCR beta chain stems from a study of T-cell memory formation after mild COVID-19. The study's findings and limits: A second wave expanding day 15 to 37 was CD4+-biased; contracting clones were balanced. Researchers report contracting CD4+ clones mostly in CM and EM, with CD8+ clones in EMRA. Several responding clones turned up in pre-infection memory, indicating that cross-reactive memory may have taken part.

TCRdb analysed the 5' RACE reads with MiXCR anew, one entry per CDR3 protein. This sample carries approximately 250,000 distinct CDR3 sequences, 15% to 20% of them seen once, and the ten largest clones take roughly a fifth. CDR1 and CDR2 (germline): SGHDT, YYEEEE. Trimming cost V 0 bases and J 5 bases, with 15 bases left between them. This CDR3 contains 16 residues. Concerning this clonotype: Its antigen is not known.

The origin of this receptor is a man aged 18 to 35 who had mild COVID-19 (a few samples of this study predate the infection). Cell type and time point are not known. Sequencing used PBMCs or a T cell subset sorted from them (not recorded which). The chain combines TRBV5-6 with TRBJ2-4, with a tentative D call TRBD1 (5 bases). The DNA of the CDR3 is TGTGCCAGCAGCTTGGCCGATCTAACAGGAGAAAACATTCAGTACTTC. The encoded protein is CASSLADLTGENIQYF.